This T cell receptor (beta chain) was sequenced in a study of blood T cells in healthy people across ages. Study outcomes and limitations: The study found TCR beta diversity correlated strongly with naive T cell percentage. Older individuals had lower TCR beta diversity per million T cells (the decline was roughly linear).

Germline CDR1 and CDR2: MDHEN and SYDVKM. The CDR3 is made up of 15 amino acids. A note on this clonotype: Its antigen remains unidentified. Relative to the germline gene, one junction end is altered; a read error may explain this.

Sample-barcoded 5' priming and a J-beta primer mix drove a second PCR of roughly 6 to 12 cycles. Every sample gave at least 2.5 million paired-end reads containing CDR3. Using its own MiXCR run on the 5' RACE reads, TCRdb lists one record per CDR3 protein. The table has hundreds of thousands of distinct CDR3 sequences, approximately 50% seen once. The total RNA that was extracted per sample amounted to at least 5.5 micrograms. V gene TRBV28 combines with J gene TRBJ2-1; possibly TRBD2 for D (6 bases). The sequence derives from a woman aged 55-70 years in good health. Sequenced sample: blood. This CDR3 is CASSPAGSGVYEQLF. The DNA for the CDR3 is TGTGCCAGCAGTCCCGCCGGGTCGGGGGTCTATGAGCAGCTCTTC.